Presented here are 17 T cell receptor beta chains from one specimen sequenced in a study of blood T cell repertoires in COVID-19. This table comes from immunoSEQ multiplex PCR, and its TCRdb copy is limited to in-frame clones, with some not included. The sample has 80,000 or so clones; approximately 89% are singletons. The material sequenced was peripheral blood. The receptor set was obtained from a woman in her sixties or seventies with acute or convalescent COVID-19.

The CDR3 region is CASSPTGLYNNEQFF. DNA of the CDR3: TGTGCCAGCAGCCCAACGGGACTATACAACAATGAGCAGTTCTTC. This chain joins TRBV4-2 and TRBJ2-1, with TRBD2 matching 7 bases. Trimming cost V 4 bases and J 5 bases; bases outside gene matches: 8. CDR3 length: 15 amino acids. Germline CDR1 LGHNA, CDR2 YNFKEQ.

The rearrangement links TRBV18 to TRBJ2-7, with 7 bases fitting TRBD1. The germline CDR1 and CDR2 sequences are KGHSH and LQKENI. The CDR3 contains 15 residues. Trimming took 2 bases from V and 0 from J; bases not matched to a gene: 4. CDR3 nucleotide sequence: TGTGCCAGCTCACCAGGGACAGCGAGCTCCTACGAGCAGTACTTC. Its protein is CASSPGTASSYEQYF.

The rearrangement joins TRBV28 to TRBJ2-7; TRBD1 might be the D (6 bases). The V gene's germline CDR1 is MDHEN and CDR2 SYDVKM. V lost 3 bases to trimming and J lost 7 bases, with 13 bases between them. The CDR3 has 13 residues. The CDR3 bases are TGTGCCAGCAGTTTGTTCTTGGGGGCAGAGCAGTACTTC. Its protein is CASSLFLGAEQYF.

The chain joins TRBV28 to TRBJ1-1; D is possibly TRBD1 (5 bases). Germline values: CDR1 MDHEN, CDR2 SYDVKM. The CDR3 loop spans 14 amino acids. V was clipped by 2 bases and J by 8 bases, with 15 bases between them. The DNA of the CDR3 is TGTGCCAGCAGTTTACAGGGCCCCCGACCGGAAGCTTTCTTT. Amino acid sequence: CASSLQGPRPEAFF.

The chain couples TRBV30 to TRBJ1-3, with a possible D match to TRBD1 (5 bases). Per germline, CDR1 GTSNPN and CDR2 SVGIG (reference sequence). There are 12 residues in the CDR3. Trimming shortened V by 5 bases and J by 5 bases, and 10 bases separated the two germline ends. The CDR3 reads CAWQGMRNTIYF. In DNA, the CDR3 is TGTGCCTGGCAGGGTATGAGAAACACCATATATTTT.

V and J are TRBV28 and TRBJ1-4; a possible D gene is TRBD1 (5 bases). Germline V gene lookup returns CDR1 MDHEN and CDR2 SYDVKM. The ends were cut back, 10 bases at V and 11 bases at J, with 20 bases in the middle. The CDR3 length is 13 residues. CDR3 sequence reads: CAISTSQGFKLFF. As DNA, the CDR3 is TGTGCCATCTCGACTTCCCAGGGTTTTAAACTGTTTTTT. Complete variable domain (other parts from reference TRBV28 and TRBJ1-4): DVKVTQSSRYLVKRTGEKVFLECVQDMDHENMFWYRQDPGLGLRLIYFSYDVKMKEKGDIPEGYSVSREKKERFSLILESASTNQTSMYLCAISTSQGFKLFFGSGTQLSVL.

The chain recombines TRBV4-2 with TRBJ1-1; no firm D call. Trimming removed 2 bases from V and 11 bases from J, with 21 bases in between. The CDR3 contains 15 residues. The germline V gene encodes CDR1 LGHNA and CDR2 YNFKEQ. CDR3 residues: CASSQLFRGRSGAFF. The CDR3 coding sequence is TGTGCCAGCAGCCAATTATTCCGGGGTCGGTCCGGTGCTTTCTTT.

J is TRBJ2-3 and V is TRBV28; TRBD2 aligns across 8 bases. The germline V gene has CDR1 MDHEN and CDR2 SYDVKM. The CDR3 consists of 18 residues. V was pared by 2 bases and J by 2 bases, with 12 bases of the junction left unmatched. The CDR3 sequence: CASSLPPSGGSFTDTQYF. CDR3 in DNA: TGTGCCAGCAGTTTACCCCCAAGCGGGGGCTCCTTCACAGATACGCAGTATTTT.

The chain is built from TRBV11-3 and TRBJ2-1; D is possibly TRBD2 (5 bases). Trimming shortened V by 2 bases and J by 6 bases, and 17 bases separated the two germline ends. The CDR3 consists of 16 residues. CDR1 and CDR2 (germline): SGHNT, YENEEA. The CDR3 sequence is CASSLSAAPGSNEQFF. The CDR3 region has the DNA TGTGCCAGCAGCTTAAGTGCGGCCCCGGGATCCAATGAGCAGTTCTTC.

V and J are TRBV11-3 and TRBJ2-1; 7 bases map to TRBD1. The CDR3 has 15 residues. Per the germline V gene, CDR1 is SGHNT and CDR2 is YENEEA. The junction had 11 bases not matched to a gene; V was cut back by 8 bases and J by 4 bases. CDR3 in amino acids: CASSIHGTEYNEQFF. In DNA, the CDR3 is TGTGCCAGCTCCATCCATGGGACAGAGTACAATGAGCAGTTCTTC.

The V and J genes are TRBV14 and TRBJ1-4, with 7 bases that match TRBD1. The CDR3 consists of 14 residues. Germline V gives CDR1 SGHDN, CDR2 FVKESK. V was clipped by 1 base and J by 8 bases; unmatched bases: 4. The CDR3 loop is CASSQAQGGEKLFF. The CDR3 DNA is TGTGCCAGCAGCCAAGCTCAGGGGGGAGAAAAACTGTTTTTT.

A single count supports this clone. The V gene is TRBV15, the J gene TRBJ2-1, with D possibly being TRBD2 (6 bases). This CDR3 is 14 amino acids long. Trimming took off 3 bases at V and 6 bases at J, with 12 bases between the two ends. Germline CDR1 reads LNHNV; CDR2 reads YYDKDF (reference sequence). The CDR3 region is CATSSDSGLNEQFF. In DNA form, the CDR3 reads TGTGCCACCAGCAGTGATAGCGGCCTCAATGAGCAGTTCTTC.

The rearrangement uses TRBV2 and TRBJ2-4; 7 nucleotides agree with TRBD1. The CDR3 is 14 residues long. The V gene's germline CDR1 is SNHLY and CDR2 FYNNEI. Losses at the gene ends were 6 bases for V and 6 bases for J; bases not matched to a gene: 8. The CDR3 spells CASSQNRGGNIQYF. CDR3 sequence (DNA): TGTGCCAGCAGCCAAAACAGGGGTGGAAACATTCAGTACTTC.

The chain couples TRBV6-1 to TRBJ1-1; 7 bases align to TRBD1. Germline-derived CDR1 and CDR2 are MNHNS and SASEGT. The CDR3 runs to 16 residues. J gave up 0 bases and V 4 bases, and 8 bases lay outside the gene matches. CDR3 residues: CASSASQGEMNTEAFF. Written as DNA, the CDR3 is TGTGCCAGCAGTGCCAGTCAGGGGGAGATGAACACTGAAGCTTTCTTT.

This chain uses TRBV2 with TRBJ1-5, with D unclear. The germline V and J ends were trimmed by 3 bases and 2 bases, with 11 bases remaining between them. The CDR3 contains 15 residues. CDR1 SNHLY and CDR2 FYNNEI come from the germline V gene. DNA of the CDR3: TGTGCCAGCAGTGATTATGGGCGGGGCAATCAGCCCCAGCATTTT. Translating gives CASSDYGRGNQPQHF.

The V call is TRBV7-2, the J call TRBJ1-5; D might be TRBD1 (5 bases). The CDR3 is 13 residues long. Germline assignment: CDR1 SGHTA and CDR2 FQGNSA. Trimming stripped 5 bases from V and 6 bases from J, with 11 bases between. The CDR3 nucleotides are TGTGCCAGCAGCAATACAGGAACTCAGCCCCAGCATTTT. It translates to CASSNTGTQPQHF.

The chain links TRBV6-2 or TRBV6-3 to TRBJ1-1; D is perhaps TRBD1 (5 bases). V was cut by 3 bases and J by 3 bases, with 23 bases left in between. This CDR3 spans 18 amino acids. In germline, CDR1 is MNHEY, CDR2 SVGEGT. CDR3 amino acids: CASSYDRNRVGQHTEAFF. The CDR3 bases are TGTGCCAGCAGTTATGACCGGAACAGAGTGGGGCAGCACACTGAAGCTTTCTTT.